Each of the 19 T cell receptor beta chains below was sequenced from the same sample in a study of T cells in tumors and immune-related adverse events. Measured with immunoSEQ multiplex PCR; TCRdb has only the in-frame clones, and not every one. In the table there are around 10,000 clones, roughly 92% of which are singletons. The starting material was lymph node tissue, obtained from a patient treated with anti-PD-1 therapy. All receptors derive from a female donor with metastatic renal cell carcinoma.

This clone was picked up one time. The chain uses TRBV20-1 and TRBJ2-1, with 7 bases matching TRBD2. The CDR3 loop spans 11 amino acids. V shed 6 bases, J shed 9 bases, and the junction held 5 bases outside the gene matches. Germline V gives CDR1 DFQATT, CDR2 SNEGSKA (reference sequence). The CDR3 region has the DNA TGCAGTGCAAGCTGGGGGGGTGAGCAGTTCTTC. Protein: CSASWGGEQFF.

This rearrangement joins TRBV7-8 to TRBJ1-1, with TRBD1 identical over 7 bases. Germline-derived CDR1 and CDR2 are SGHVS and FQNEAQ. J lost 3 bases, V lost 5 bases, and 3 bases had no gene match. This CDR3 is 13 amino acids long. The CDR3 loop reads CASSLDRHTEAFF. Here the CDR3 DNA reads TGTGCCAGCAGCCTGGACAGGCACACTGAAGCTTTCTTT.

V is TRBV19 and J is TRBJ2-6; tentatively, D is TRBD1 (6 bases). Germline V lookup: CDR1 LNHDA, CDR2 SQIVND (reference sequence). CDR3 size: 14 residues. Trimming pared 8 bases from V and 1 base from J, leaving 9 bases between. CDR3 nucleotide sequence: TGTGCCAGTGAGGGGGAGTCTGGGGCCAACGTCCTGACTTTC. Translated, it gives CASEGESGANVLTF.

The chain recombines TRBV19 with TRBJ2-3; D is unclear. CDR3 size: 14 residues. V lost 8 bases and J 0 bases, leaving 12 bases between the germline ends. The V gene's germline CDR1 is LNHDA and CDR2 SQIVND (reference sequence). The CDR3 protein is CASSATPSTDTQYF. CDR3 nucleotides: TGTGCCAGTTCAGCAACCCCTAGCACAGATACGCAGTATTTT.

The rearrangement joins TRBV11-2 to TRBJ2-3; 12 bases align to TRBD1. V shed 5 bases and J 5 bases; nucleotides not matched to a gene: 2. CDR3 length: 14 amino acids. Per the germline V gene, CDR1 is SGHAT and CDR2 is FQNNGV. This CDR3 is CASSRDRGRDTQYF. Written as DNA, the CDR3 is TGTGCCAGCAGCCGGGACAGGGGGCGAGATACGCAGTATTTT. The variable domain in full, completed from reference TRBV11-2 and TRBJ2-3, reads EAGVAQSPRYKIIEKRQSVAFWCNPISGHATLYWYQQILGQGPKLLIQFQNNGVVDDSQLPKDRFSAERLKGVDSTLKIQPAKLEDSAVYLCASSRDRGRDTQYFGPGTRLTVL.

The chain has TRBV5-4 and TRBJ2-5, with TRBD2 matching over 7 bases. Looked up from germline, CDR1 is SGHNT and CDR2 is YYREEE (reference sequence). The ends lost 4 bases at V and 7 bases at J; junction bases unmatched: 10. This CDR3 spans 14 amino acids. The CDR3 region has the DNA TGTGCCAGCAGCGACGGGACTACCCGTAGGACCCAGTACTTC. Protein product: CASSDGTTRRTQYF.

The chain recombines TRBV5-6 with TRBJ1-1; D gene unclear. Germline loops: CDR1 SGHDT, CDR2 YYEEEE. Deletions cut 0 bases from V and 5 bases from J, with 8 bases between. The CDR3 is 13 residues long. The CDR3 loop reads CASSLDWDTEAFF. CDR3 bases: TGTGCCAGCAGCTTGGATTGGGATACTGAAGCTTTCTTT.

This chain links TRBV7-9 with TRBJ1-2; D not certain. V shed 1 base and J shed 4 bases, with 7 bases lying between them. Per the germline V gene, CDR1 is SEHNR and CDR2 is FQNEAQ (reference sequence). The CDR3 totals 13 residues. The CDR3 nucleotides read TGTGCCAGCAGCTTAGAAACAAGCTATGGCTACACCTTC. Protein sequence: CASSLETSYGYTF.

This clone was counted once. The V and J genes are TRBV19 and TRBJ2-7; D is unclear. The CDR3 consists of 14 residues. Deletions cut 4 bases from V and 6 bases from J, with 16 bases between. Germline V gives CDR1 LNHDA, CDR2 SQIVND (reference sequence). Here the CDR3 reads CASSSQVDSGEQYF. The CDR3 coding sequence is TGTGCCAGTAGTAGTCAGGTTGACTCGGGCGAGCAGTACTTC. Together with reference TRBV19 and TRBJ2-7, the CDR3 gives the full variable domain: DGGITQSPKYLFRKEGQNVTLSCEQNLNHDAMYWYRQDPGQGLRLIYYSQIVNDFQKGDIAEGYSVSREKKESFPLTVTSAQKNPTAFYLCASSSQVDSGEQYFGPGTRLTVT.

This chain uses TRBV25-1 with TRBJ1-1; weak D call: TRBD1 (6 bases). CDR3 size: 16 residues. The V and J ends lost 0 bases and 6 bases respectively, with 17 bases between them. The germline V gene has CDR1 MGHDK and CDR2 SYGVNS. CDR3 in DNA: TGTGCCAGCAGTGAATATAGCAGGGGCGCTAGTTCTGAAGCTTTCTTT. It translates to CASSEYSRGASSEAFF.

This chain uses TRBV5-6 with TRBJ1-1, with 8 bases lining up with TRBD1. This CDR3 has 15 amino acids. J was trimmed by 8 bases and V by 2 bases; bases with no gene match: 11. Germline V CDR1 and CDR2: SGHDT, YYEEEE. DNA of the CDR3: TGTGCCAGCAGCTTAGGGGGACAGGACCTGACGGAAGCTTTCTTT. Its translation: CASSLGGQDLTEAFF.

This rearrangement joins TRBV4-2 to TRBJ1-6; 8 positions match TRBD1. Trimming took 0 bases from V and 9 from J; bases not matched to a gene: 7. The CDR3 has 16 residues. From germline, CDR1 is LGHNA and CDR2 YNFKEQ. In nucleotides, the CDR3 is TGTGCCAGCAGCCAAGAAGGGACAGGAATTCTTTCACCCCTCCACTTT. Translated, it gives CASSQEGTGILSPLHF.

The CDR3 loop is CASSSALLAGVGEQYF. As DNA, the CDR3 is TGTGCCAGCAGCTCAGCTTTACTAGCGGGAGTGGGTGAGCAGTACTTC. V usage is TRBV7-9 and J usage is TRBJ2-7, with 11 bases identical to TRBD2. V was clipped by 4 bases and J by 7 bases; unmatched bases: 12. Germline CDR1 SEHNR, CDR2 FQNEAQ (reference sequence). The CDR3 contains 16 residues.

The chain joins TRBV7-9 to TRBJ2-3; the D gene is possibly TRBD2 (6 bases). V shed 5 bases and J shed 2 bases, with 11 bases lying between them. Germline V lookup: CDR1 SEHNR, CDR2 FQNEAQ (reference sequence). The CDR3 is made up of 14 amino acids. CDR3 in DNA: TGTGCCAGCAGCGGGGACTTCACCACAGATACGCAGTATTTT. This codes for CASSGDFTTDTQYF.

The chain recombines TRBV7-2 with TRBJ2-5, with D hard to call. The germline gives CDR1 SGHTA, CDR2 FQGNSA. This CDR3 has 13 amino acids. Trimming cost V 0 bases and J 0 bases, with 2 bases left between them. For the CDR3, the DNA is TGTGCCAGCAGCTTAGCGGACCAAGAGACCCAGTACTTC. This gives the protein CASSLADQETQYF.

The chain links TRBV27 to TRBJ2-7; D is ambiguous. V was pared by 3 bases and J by 2 bases, with 8 bases between. There are 13 residues in the CDR3. In germline, CDR1 is MNHEY, CDR2 SMNVEV (reference sequence). The CDR3 DNA follows: TGTGCCAGCAGTTTTTGGGGAACCTACGAGCAGTACTTC. Protein: CASSFWGTYEQYF.

J is TRBJ2-1 and V is TRBV7-5; the table names TRBD2, a call not compared with the DNA. TRBV7-5 is recorded as a pseudogene. The CDR3 is 17 amino acids. Here the CDR3 DNA reads TGTGTCAGAAGCCCCGGGACTAGCGGGGGAAATTACAATGAGCAGTTCTTC. Encoded protein: CVRSPGTSGGNYNEQFF.

This sequence joins TRBV5-4 and TRBJ2-7; unclear D gene. Trimming removed 2 bases at V and 6 bases at J, with 21 bases between. The germline V gene encodes CDR1 SGHNT and CDR2 YYREEE (reference sequence). This CDR3 is built from 16 residues. The CDR3 loop is CASSFGPPGRSGEQYF. Written as DNA, the CDR3 is TGTGCCAGCAGCTTTGGACCCCCTGGGCGATCGGGCGAGCAGTACTTC. The full variable domain, completed using reference TRBV5-4 and TRBJ2-7, is ETGVTQSPTHLIKTRGQQVTLRCSSQSGHNTVSWYQQALGQGPQFIFQYYREEENGRGNFPPRFSGLQFPNYSSELNVNALELDDSALYLCASSFGPPGRSGEQYFGPGTRLTVT.

V usage is TRBV28 and J usage is TRBJ1-3; D not resolved. The ends were cut back, 5 bases at V and 0 bases at J, with 2 bases in the middle. The germline gives CDR1 MDHEN, CDR2 SYDVKM. The CDR3 is 12 amino acids. The CDR3 DNA reads TGTGCCAGCAGTCACTCTGGAAACACCATATATTTT. Translation: CASSHSGNTIYF.